Described below is a single T cell receptor (beta chain) sequence and its context. Its antigen is not identified. V was pared by 0 bases and J by 9 bases, with 2 bases of the junction left unmatched. Germline V gives CDR1 MNHEY, CDR2 SMNVEV (reference sequence). The CDR3 has 13 amino acids. This entry is derived from a study of a mutant IDH1 vaccine in newly diagnosed glioma. Study-wide background: The treated population exhibited a male proportion of about 60%, a female proportion of roughly 38%, and a mean age of approximately 42 years. Before enrollment, the patients had been treated with radiotherapy alone, temozolomide alone, or both together. Most of them had received both.

Regarding the study as a whole: Pseudoprogression looked unconnected to shifts in top peripheral T cell clonotypes. Across multiple MHC alleles, over 90% of patients had vaccine-induced responses.

TCRdb keeps only in-frame clones here, not all; method: immunoSEQ multiplex PCR. There are around 37,000 clones in the sample; roughly 92% occur only once, and over 15% lies in the top ten. Time point meaning: baseline, week 1 (first vaccination visit). This sample's treatment: pre-vaccination baseline after standard-of-care therapy. This receptor was identified in a man younger than 35 with glioma. The J gene is TRBJ1-1, the V gene TRBV27; 9 nucleotides line up with TRBD1. Sequencing used PBMCs, obtained from a glioma patient treated with radiotherapy, temozolomide or both. The CDR3 spells CASSLSDRGKAFF. The DNA for the CDR3 is TGTGCCAGCAGTTTATCGGACAGGGGCAAAGCTTTCTTT.